What follows is one T cell receptor (beta chain) and its context. What it binds is not known. The DNA ends 3 residues before the CDR3 does, and the rest of the CDR3 is filled in from the germline J gene. These data come from a study of T cells in women clearing cervical HPV infection. Study conclusions and caveats: It is unknown whether associations predate infection; no effector/memory or HPV-specific sorting.

The V gene end was trimmed by 7 bases and the J gene end by 3 bases; junction bases not matched to a gene: 9. Germline V lookup: CDR1 SEHNR, CDR2 FQNEAQ (reference sequence). This CDR3 contains 15 residues. Average input was roughly 1,100 ng genomic DNA for immunoSEQ TCR beta CDR3 amplification. The protocol was immunoSEQ multiplex PCR, while the TCRdb copy is restricted to in-frame clones and leaves out a portion. Here the sample table reports 25,000 to 35,000 clones. This receptor was obtained from a woman between 18 and 70 years old with a cervical HPV16 infection that either progressed to CIN3+ or cleared (not recorded which). The gene calls are TRBV7-9 and TRBJ2-7; 10 bases fit TRBD2. The source material was blood buffy coat. The CDR3: CASTVLTSGVYEQYF. The sequenced part of the CDR3 DNA is TGTGCCAGCACCGTTCTCACTAGCGGGGTCTACGAG.